This TCR beta chain was sequenced in a study of CD8 T cells in ankylosing spondylitis. Study-level points and caveats: Seemingly distinctive of ankylosing spondylitis blood was a TCR beta motif formed by eight highly homologous variants. In synovial fluid and blood from reactive arthritis, some motif variants were previously reported. It was reported that disease-linked clones were significantly enriched in matched ankylosing spondylitis synovial fluid.

To note about this clonotype: No antigen is known for it.

Germline-derived CDR1 and CDR2 are LNHDA and SQIVND (reference sequence). The V end lost 6 bases, the J end lost 7 bases, and 12 bases lay between the germline ends. The CDR3 is 13 residues long. In making TCR beta libraries, quantitative 5'-RACE with molecular barcodes was used. TCRdb ran MiXCR on the 5' RACE reads and lists one entry per CDR3 protein. The sample shows under 250,000 distinct CDR3 sequences, over 9.5% of them seen only once. The chain uses TRBV19 and TRBJ2-2; perhaps TRBD2 as D (5 bases). Sample: blood, either unsorted or a sorted T cell fraction (not recorded which). The TCR sequence derives from a male donor with ankylosing spondylitis or in good health (not recorded which). This CDR3 reads CASSPVGSGELFF. CDR3 nucleotides: TGTGCCAGTAGCCCCGTAGGGAGCGGGGAGCTGTTTTTT.